This T cell receptor beta chain was obtained from a study of patients and donors after allogeneic stem cell transplantation. TCRdb re-derived calls from the RT-PCR reads in MiXCR, one entry per CDR3 protein. The sample carries fewer than 500,000 distinct CDR3 sequences, around 16% recorded once. V lost 7 bases, J lost 8 bases, and 22 bases lay in between. The CDR3 is 15 amino acids. The receptor's source is a human donor who was either an allogeneic HSCT recipient or a stem cell or donor lymphocyte infusion donor (not recorded which). It is not recorded whose cells these are; they may come from a transplant donor. The chain has TRBV12-3 or TRBV12-4 and TRBJ2-3; tentatively, D is TRBD2 (6 bases). The sample comprised blood, either unsorted or a sorted T cell fraction (not recorded which). In DNA form, the CDR3 reads TGTGCCAGCACCTCCCTCTTGGGCGCAGCGGGTACGCAGTATTTT. This sequence encodes CASTSLLGAAGTQYF.